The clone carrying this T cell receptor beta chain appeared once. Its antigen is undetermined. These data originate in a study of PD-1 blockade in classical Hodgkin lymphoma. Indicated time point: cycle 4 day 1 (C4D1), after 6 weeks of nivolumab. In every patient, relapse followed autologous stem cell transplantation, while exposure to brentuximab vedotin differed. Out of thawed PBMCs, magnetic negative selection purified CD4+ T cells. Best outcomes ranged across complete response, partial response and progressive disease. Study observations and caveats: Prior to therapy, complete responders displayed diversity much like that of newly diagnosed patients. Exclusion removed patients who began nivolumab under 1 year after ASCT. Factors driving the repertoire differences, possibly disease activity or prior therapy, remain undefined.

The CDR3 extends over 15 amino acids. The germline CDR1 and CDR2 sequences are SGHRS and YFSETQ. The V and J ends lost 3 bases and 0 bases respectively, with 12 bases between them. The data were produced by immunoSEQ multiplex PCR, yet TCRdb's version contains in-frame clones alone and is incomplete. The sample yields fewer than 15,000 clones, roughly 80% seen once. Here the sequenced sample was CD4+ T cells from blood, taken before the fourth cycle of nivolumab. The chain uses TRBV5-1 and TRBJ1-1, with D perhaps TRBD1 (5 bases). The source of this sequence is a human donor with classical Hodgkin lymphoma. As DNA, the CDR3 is TGCGCCAGCAGCTCCCCGGGGACCATGAACACTGAAGCTTTCTTT. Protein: CASSSPGTMNTEAFF. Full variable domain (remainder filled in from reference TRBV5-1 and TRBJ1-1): KAGVTQTPRYLIKTRGQQVTLSCSPISGHRSVSWYQQTPGQGLQFLFEYFSETQRNKGNFPGRFSGRQFSNSRSEMNVSTLELGDSALYLCASSSPGTMNTEAFFGQGTRLTVV.